These T cell receptor beta chains were read from a single sample in a study of cytomegalovirus exposure and HLA in healthy donors. Only in-frame clones appear in the TCRdb table, and some are missing; sequencing was by immunoSEQ multiplex PCR. The repertoire includes over 120,000 clones, around 73% of them detected once, and around 3.2% sits in the top ten. The specimen was PBMCs. The receptors come from a female donor in good health and CMV-seronegative. CDR3s include the opening cysteine and the closing phenylalanine or tryptophan. The order of the fields is J gene, D gene, V gene, clone size, CDR3 protein, CDR3 DNA. D genes are given only for firm matches. Part of the rows lack a size; the others show once, few, many or a class for expanded clones.

>TRBJ1-2|TRBD1|TRBV6-1|-
CASRRGTGGHTF
TGTGCCAGCAGGAGAGGGACAGGCGGCCACACCTTC
>TRBJ2-3|-|TRBV4-3|-
CASSQGGAGVITDTQYF
TGCGCCAGCAGCCAAGGAGGGGCAGGGGTTATCACAGATACGCAGTATTTT
>TRBJ2-5|-|TRBV18|-
CASSALGASGQETQYF
TGTGCCAGCTCAGCCTTGGGGGCTAGCGGACAAGAGACCCAGTACTTC
>TRBJ2-7|TRBD2|TRBV6-1|few
CASSEAAGAYEQYF
TGTGCCAGCAGTGAAGCGGCGGGAGCCTACGAGCAGTACTTC
>TRBJ1-2|-|TRBV6-1|-
CASSPVGVNYGYTF
TGTGCCAGCAGCCCGGTAGGGGTCAACTATGGCTACACCTTC
>TRBJ2-3|-|TRBV5-4|-
CASSSTTDTQYF
TGTGCCAGCAGTTCTACCACAGATACGCAGTATTTT
>TRBJ1-4|-|TRBV5-4|-
CASSLGTVREKLFF
TGTGCCAGCAGCTTGGGGACAGTACGTGAAAAACTGTTTTTT
>TRBJ1-2|-|TRBV7-2|once
CASNPGGDYGYTF
TGTGCCAGCAACCCTGGGGGCGATTATGGCTACACCTTC
>TRBJ1-3|TRBD1|TRBV6-1|-
CASSVTGVGNTIYF
TGTGCCAGCAGTGTTACAGGGGTTGGAAACACCATATATTTT
>TRBJ1-2|-|TRBV28|once
CASSTSRTYYGYTF
TGTGCCAGCAGTACAAGCAGGACATACTATGGCTACACCTTC
>TRBJ1-1|-|TRBV4-1|few
CASSPLGGISEAFF
TGCGCCAGCAGCCCCCTGGGGGGAATTTCTGAAGCTTTCTTT
>TRBJ2-3|-|TRBV7-2|-
CASSPWGGDNRYTQYF
TGTGCCAGCAGCCCGTGGGGCGGGGATAATAGATATACGCAGTATTTT
>TRBJ1-1|TRBD1|TRBV6-5|-
CASSVSLQGAAFF
TGTGCCAGCAGTGTCTCCCTTCAGGGGGCAGCTTTCTTT
>TRBJ2-6|-|TRBV18|-
CASSPYEGGFSGANVLTF
TGTGCCAGCTCACCATACGAAGGAGGGTTCTCTGGGGCCAACGTCCTGACTTTC
>TRBJ1-3|-|TRBV6-6|-
CASSHSGSGNTIYF
TGTGCCAGCAGCCACTCAGGGTCCGGAAACACCATATATTTT
>TRBJ1-4|-|TRBV4-1|once
CASSQDTVRLATNEKLFF
TGCGCCAGCAGCCAAGATACGGTCAGGCTTGCAACTAATGAAAAACTGTTTTTT
>TRBJ1-5|-|TRBV6-1|-
CASVLSSNQPQHF
TGTGCCAGCGTTCTGTCGAGCAATCAGCCCCAGCATTTT
>TRBJ2-7|TRBD2|TRBV6-6|-
CASSYYEAGGQYEQYF
TGTGCCAGCAGTTACTATGAAGCGGGGGGGCAGTACGAGCAGTACTTC